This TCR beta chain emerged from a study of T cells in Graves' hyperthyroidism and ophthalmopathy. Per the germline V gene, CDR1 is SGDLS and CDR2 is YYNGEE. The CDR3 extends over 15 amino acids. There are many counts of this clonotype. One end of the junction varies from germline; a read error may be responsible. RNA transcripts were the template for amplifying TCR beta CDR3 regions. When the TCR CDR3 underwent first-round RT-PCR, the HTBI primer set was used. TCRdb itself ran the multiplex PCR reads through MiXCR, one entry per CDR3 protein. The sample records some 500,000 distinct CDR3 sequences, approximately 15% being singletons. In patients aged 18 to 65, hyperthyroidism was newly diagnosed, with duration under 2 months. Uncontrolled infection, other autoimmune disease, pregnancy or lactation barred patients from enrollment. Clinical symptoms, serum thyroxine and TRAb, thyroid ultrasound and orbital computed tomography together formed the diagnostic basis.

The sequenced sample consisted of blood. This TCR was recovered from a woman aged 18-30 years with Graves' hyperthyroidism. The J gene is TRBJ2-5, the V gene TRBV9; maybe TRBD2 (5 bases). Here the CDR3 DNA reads TGTGCCAGTAGCGTAGCTTTTAGCGTCCAAGAGACCCAGTACTTC. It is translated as CASSVAFSVQETQYF.